A selection of T cell receptor beta chains follows, all from one sample in a study of T cells after yellow fever vaccination. TCRdb ran MiXCR on the 5' RACE reads and lists one entry per CDR3 protein. Of about 63,000 distinct CDR3 sequences in the sample, 7.4% are singletons; the top ten hold 36%. Sequencing used CD8+ T cells sorted from PBMCs, obtained 15 days after the yellow fever booster vaccination. Receptors were obtained from a young man who received the YFV17D yellow fever vaccine. Both conserved end residues are trimmed from each CDR3.

len: 12; j_gene: TRBJ2-7; v_gene: TRBV3-1; CDR3aa: ASSRCMGLCEQY
len: 19; j_gene: TRBJ2-1; v_gene: TRBV4-2; CDR3aa: ASSPGLTDPIILRRIDEQF
len: 12; j_gene: TRBJ2-3; v_gene: TRBV21-1; CDR3aa: ASSTDRVGDTQY
len: 12; j_gene: TRBJ2-3; v_gene: TRBV3-1; CDR3aa: ASSQYSGPYTQY
len: 13; j_gene: TRBJ2-7; v_gene: TRBV11-2; CDR3aa: ASSAAGTSRYEQY
len: 12; j_gene: TRBJ2-3; v_gene: TRBV7-3; CDR3aa: ASGLAGGPDTQY
len: 12; j_gene: TRBJ2-7; v_gene: TRBV7-9; CDR3aa: ASSYGTGSYEQY
len: 14; j_gene: TRBJ2-5; v_gene: TRBV29-1; CDR3aa: SVFDPPGLARETQY
len: 10; j_gene: TRBJ2-7; v_gene: TRBV9; CDR3aa: ASSAPSYEQY
len: 16; j_gene: TRBJ2-1; v_gene: TRBV4-3; CDR3aa: ASSQDWIGLAPNNEQF
len: 15; j_gene: TRBJ2-6; v_gene: TRBV7-6; CDR3aa: ASSLFIRGSGANVLT
len: 11; j_gene: TRBJ1-2; v_gene: TRBV6-5; CDR3aa: ASSAGQGYGYT
len: 11; j_gene: TRBJ1-3; v_gene: TRBV5-6; CDR3aa: ASSLVGDGTIY
len: 11; j_gene: TRBJ2-7; v_gene: TRBV20-1; CDR3aa: SASRREWDEQY
len: 11; j_gene: TRBJ2-7; v_gene: TRBV6-5; CDR3aa: ASSLGLGLQQY
len: 13; j_gene: TRBJ1-5; v_gene: TRBV6-5; CDR3aa: ASSYSSSGDQPQH
len: 12; j_gene: TRBJ2-3; v_gene: TRBV5-1; CDR3aa: ASIGLAETDTQY
len: 13; j_gene: TRBJ2-7; v_gene: TRBV3-1; CDR3aa: ASSQDPGQGYEQY
len: 11; j_gene: TRBJ1-3; v_gene: TRBV4-3; CDR3aa: ASSLTASNTIY
len: 14; j_gene: TRBJ2-3; v_gene: TRBV7-2; CDR3aa: ASSPVAGVLTDTQY
len: 12; j_gene: TRBJ2-5; v_gene: TRBV7-9; CDR3aa: ASSPRTGIETQY
len: 15; j_gene: TRBJ2-1; v_gene: TRBV4-3; CDR3aa: ASSQDGVAGPYNEQF
len: 13; j_gene: TRBJ2-2; v_gene: TRBV12-3/TRBV12-4; CDR3aa: ASSLTPGRTGELF
len: 13; j_gene: TRBJ2-7; v_gene: TRBV7-9; CDR3aa: ASSFTVGAANEQY
len: 12; j_gene: TRBJ2-2; v_gene: TRBV3-1; CDR3aa: ASSSGVSSGELF
len: 13; j_gene: TRBJ2-5; v_gene: TRBV25-1; CDR3aa: ASSDGGGYRETQY
len: 11; j_gene: TRBJ2-3; v_gene: TRBV11-2; CDR3aa: ASSKTATDTQY
len: 11; j_gene: TRBJ1-6; v_gene: TRBV4-3; CDR3aa: ASSQDQDSLLH
len: 12; j_gene: TRBJ2-1; v_gene: TRBV6-1; CDR3aa: ASRVEIASNEQF
len: 10; j_gene: TRBJ1-1; v_gene: TRBV7-9; CDR3aa: ASSLGRTEAF
len: 12; j_gene: TRBJ2-7; v_gene: TRBV9; CDR3aa: ASSTRDFSYEQY
len: 13; j_gene: TRBJ2-3; v_gene: TRBV15; CDR3aa: ATSRGTSLPDTQY
len: 15; j_gene: TRBJ1-6; v_gene: TRBV27; CDR3aa: ASSRPPPGQVLSPLH
len: 13; j_gene: TRBJ2-1; v_gene: TRBV6-1; CDR3aa: ASSADRESYNEQF
len: 13; j_gene: TRBJ1-5; v_gene: TRBV19; CDR3aa: ASNLFDGNNQPQH
len: 13; j_gene: TRBJ2-1; v_gene: TRBV19; CDR3aa: ASSIGTSGYNEQF
len: 13; j_gene: TRBJ2-2; v_gene: TRBV6-1; CDR3aa: ATLGGPSNTGELF
len: 12; j_gene: TRBJ2-1; v_gene: TRBV27; CDR3aa: ASGGLAAYNEQF
len: 11; j_gene: TRBJ2-7; v_gene: TRBV6-5; CDR3aa: ASSYTRTYEQY
len: 15; j_gene: TRBJ2-3; v_gene: TRBV19; CDR3aa: ASSHLPGQGLTDTQY
len: 13; j_gene: TRBJ1-1; v_gene: TRBV5-1; CDR3aa: ASSLASVGVTEAF
len: 10; j_gene: TRBJ1-1; v_gene: TRBV7-9; CDR3aa: AINFGGTEAF
len: 11; j_gene: TRBJ2-7; v_gene: TRBV7-3; CDR3aa: ASSLTDGTEQY
len: 13; j_gene: TRBJ1-2; v_gene: TRBV6-1; CDR3aa: ASSAPLRGLHGYT
len: 11; j_gene: TRBJ2-1; v_gene: TRBV7-9; CDR3aa: ASSPVGWDEQF
len: 11; j_gene: TRBJ1-3; v_gene: TRBV20-1; CDR3aa: SARDLLENTIY
len: 11; j_gene: TRBJ2-5; v_gene: TRBV7-6; CDR3aa: ASSLALGETQY
len: 13; j_gene: TRBJ2-1; v_gene: TRBV25-1; CDR3aa: ASSEARIEVGEQF
len: 12; j_gene: TRBJ2-3; v_gene: TRBV27; CDR3aa: ASSLGQSTDTQY
len: 12; j_gene: TRBJ2-7; v_gene: TRBV5-6; CDR3aa: ASAQLGGWSEQY
len: 10; j_gene: TRBJ2-5; v_gene: TRBV5-1; CDR3aa: ASSLDGYDQY
len: 10; j_gene: TRBJ1-1; v_gene: TRBV18; CDR3aa: ASSPLNTEAF
len: 10; j_gene: TRBJ2-3; v_gene: TRBV12-3/TRBV12-4; CDR3aa: ASSLAGDTQY
len: 12; j_gene: TRBJ2-1; v_gene: TRBV7-3; CDR3aa: ASSTREGGNEQF
len: 9; j_gene: TRBJ2-7; v_gene: TRBV12-3/TRBV12-4; CDR3aa: ASSLGLEQY
len: 12; j_gene: TRBJ2-2; v_gene: TRBV7-2; CDR3aa: ASSLFGNTGELF
len: 13; j_gene: TRBJ1-4; v_gene: TRBV7-8; CDR3aa: ASSLAPDYNEKLF
len: 12; j_gene: TRBJ2-7; v_gene: TRBV27; CDR3aa: ASSYVAGTYEQY
len: 13; j_gene: TRBJ2-7; v_gene: TRBV4-1; CDR3aa: ASSRLGGGTYEQY